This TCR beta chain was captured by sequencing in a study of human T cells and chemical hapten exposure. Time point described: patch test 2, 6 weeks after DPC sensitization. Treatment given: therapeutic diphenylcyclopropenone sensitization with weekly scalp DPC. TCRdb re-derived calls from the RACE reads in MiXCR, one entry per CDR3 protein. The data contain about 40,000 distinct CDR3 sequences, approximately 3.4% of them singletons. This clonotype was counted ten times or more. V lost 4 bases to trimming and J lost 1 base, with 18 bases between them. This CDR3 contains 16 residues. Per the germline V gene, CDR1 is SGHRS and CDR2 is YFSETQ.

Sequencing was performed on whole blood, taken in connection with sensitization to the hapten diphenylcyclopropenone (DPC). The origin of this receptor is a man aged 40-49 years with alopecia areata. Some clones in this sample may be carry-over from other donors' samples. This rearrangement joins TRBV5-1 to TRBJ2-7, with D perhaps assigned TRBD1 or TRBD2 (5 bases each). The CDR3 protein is CASSPGLGADSYEQYF. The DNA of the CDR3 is TGCGCCAGCAGCCCGGGGCTCGGGGCGGATTCCTACGAGCAGTACTTC.